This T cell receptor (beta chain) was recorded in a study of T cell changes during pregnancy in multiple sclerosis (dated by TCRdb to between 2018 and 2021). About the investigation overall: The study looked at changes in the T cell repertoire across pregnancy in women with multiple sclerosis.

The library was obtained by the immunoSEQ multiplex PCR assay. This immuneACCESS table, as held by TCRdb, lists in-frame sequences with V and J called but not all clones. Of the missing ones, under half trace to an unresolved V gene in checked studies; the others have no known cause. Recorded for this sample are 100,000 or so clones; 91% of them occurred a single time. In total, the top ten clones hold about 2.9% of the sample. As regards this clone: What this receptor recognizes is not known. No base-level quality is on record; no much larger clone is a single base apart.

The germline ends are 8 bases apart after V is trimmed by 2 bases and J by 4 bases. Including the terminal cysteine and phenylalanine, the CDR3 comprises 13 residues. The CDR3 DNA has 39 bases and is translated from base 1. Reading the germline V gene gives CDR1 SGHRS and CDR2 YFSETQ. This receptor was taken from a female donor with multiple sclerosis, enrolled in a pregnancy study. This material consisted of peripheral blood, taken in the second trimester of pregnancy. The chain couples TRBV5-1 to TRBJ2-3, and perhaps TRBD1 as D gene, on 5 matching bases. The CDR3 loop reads CASSLRGADTQYF. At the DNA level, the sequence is TGCGCCAGCAGCTTAAGGGGCGCAGATACGCAGTATTTT.